Below, 15 T cell receptor beta chains from the same sample are listed, as sequenced in a study of blood T cell repertoires in COVID-19 (dated by TCRdb to about 2020). The method behind the library was the immunoSEQ multiplex PCR assay. Drawn from immuneACCESS, this table holds only the in-frame rearrangements with V and J called that TCRdb kept. Clones are partly lost; checked studies trace under half to an unresolved V gene and leave the rest unexplained. For this sample the table gives a few hundred thousand clones, of which about 80% were detected only once. 15% to 18% of the sample comes from the top ten. Sample: peripheral blood. All receptors derive from a person between 65 and 79 years old with COVID-19, enrolled during active disease.

V and J are TRBV7-9 and TRBJ1-6; D gene unclear. This CDR3 has 18 amino acids. Germline V gene lookup returns CDR1 SEHNR and CDR2 FQNEAQ (reference sequence). V was trimmed by 1 base and J by 0 bases, leaving 13 bases between them. The CDR3 DNA sequence: TGTGCCAGCAGCTTAGAGGCGGCGGGGAGCTCCTATAATTCACCCCTCCACTTT. Residues: CASSLEAAGSSYNSPLHF.

The CDR3 bases are TGTGCCAGCAGACCCCATACAGGGGCGATACCCTATGGCTACACCTTC. Translated, it gives CASRPHTGAIPYGYTF. V and J are TRBV28 and TRBJ1-2; 7 bases are shared with TRBD1. This CDR3 comprises 16 residues. V lost 6 bases to trimming and J lost 4 bases; unmatched junction nucleotides: 14. Germline V gene lookup returns CDR1 MDHEN and CDR2 SYDVKM.

The chain employs TRBV19 and TRBJ1-1; D not resolved. Trimming took 1 base from V and 7 from J, leaving 19 bases between them. The CDR3 is 16 residues long. Germline V lookup: CDR1 LNHDA, CDR2 SQIVND (reference sequence). The CDR3 region is CASSIGSVLAGGEAFF. In nucleotides, the CDR3 is TGTGCCAGTAGTATAGGGTCAGTGTTGGCTGGCGGTGAAGCTTTCTTT. Looking up the rest from reference TRBV19 and TRBJ1-1 gives the full variable domain: DGGITQSPKYLFRKEGQNVTLSCEQNLNHDAMYWYRQDPGQGLRLIYYSQIVNDFQKGDIAEGYSVSREKKESFPLTVTSAQKNPTAFYLCASSIGSVLAGGEAFFGQGTRLTVV.

In this sample, this clone turned up a few times. The chain joins TRBV6-5 to TRBJ2-7, with 7 positions matching TRBD1. The germline V gene has CDR1 MNHEY and CDR2 SVGAGI. Trimming removed 8 bases from V and 0 bases from J; junction bases left unmatched: 7. The CDR3 covers 14 residues. The CDR3 DNA follows: TGTGCCAGCGGGAAGGGGACAGACTCCTACGAGCAGTACTTC. Translated: CASGKGTDSYEQYF.

This rearrangement joins TRBV20-1 to TRBJ2-2; 10 bases fit TRBD2. This CDR3 is built from 16 residues. V lost 3 bases, J lost 4 bases, and 8 bases stayed unmatched. Germline CDR1 is DFQATT and CDR2 is SNEGSKA (reference sequence). As DNA, the CDR3 is TGCAGTGCTAGTCCCAGCGGGAGGGCGTCCACCGGGGAGCTGTTTTTT. This gives the protein CSASPSGRASTGELFF.

The CDR3 loop is CASRTQGSYEQYF. DNA of the CDR3: TGTGCCAGCAGAACACAGGGCTCCTACGAGCAGTACTTC. This chain joins TRBV28 and TRBJ2-7, with TRBD1 as a possible D gene (6 bases). Trimming pared 6 bases from V and 0 bases from J, leaving 9 bases between. The CDR3 covers 13 residues. Germline V gene lookup returns CDR1 MDHEN and CDR2 SYDVKM.

This chain links TRBV6-2 or TRBV6-3 with TRBJ1-5; no firm D call. The V and J ends lost 2 bases and 5 bases respectively, with 7 bases between them. Germline CDR1 is MNHEY and CDR2 is SVGEGT. The CDR3 contains 13 residues. CDR3 loop: CASSYEAHQPQHF. The CDR3 DNA follows: TGTGCCAGCAGTTACGAGGCCCATCAGCCCCAGCATTTT.

This clone was observed a single time. The rearrangement uses TRBV5-4 and TRBJ2-5, with 12 bases aligning to TRBD1. CDR1 SGHNT and CDR2 YYREEE come from the germline V gene (reference sequence). V gave up 5 bases and J gave up 5 bases; unmatched junction bases: 4. This CDR3 is built from 14 residues. The chain's CDR3 is CASRGQGAFETQYF. The CDR3 DNA reads TGTGCCAGCAGGGGACAGGGGGCCTTCGAGACCCAGTACTTC.

The CDR3 is CASSYPPTSGSYEQYF. DNA for the CDR3: TGTGCCAGCAGTTACCCTCCGACTAGCGGGTCCTACGAGCAGTACTTC. The chain uses TRBV6-2 or TRBV6-3 and TRBJ2-7; TRBD2 agrees at 10 bases. The V and J ends lost 2 bases and 1 base, in that order; junction bases with no gene match: 5. The CDR3 spans 16 residues. CDR1 and CDR2 (germline): MNHEY, SVGEGT.

The chain recombines TRBV7-2 with TRBJ1-4, with unresolved D. CDR3 length equals 15 residues. CDR1 and CDR2 from the germline V gene are SGHTA and FQGNSA. V dropped 5 bases and J dropped 9 bases, with 19 bases sitting between them. The CDR3 here is CASSLQNEVMKKLFF. DNA for the CDR3: TGTGCCAGCAGCCTCCAAAATGAGGTAATGAAAAAACTGTTTTTT.

On this clone: Other nucleotide sequences from this sample produce the same CDR3. Here the CDR3 DNA reads TGTGCCAGCAGCTCACAGGGGGGCTACGAGCAGTACTTC. As protein: CASSSQGGYEQYF. The V call is TRBV7-9, the J call TRBJ2-7; 8 bases are a match to TRBD1. CDR1 is SEHNR, CDR2 FQNEAQ, per germline (reference sequence). After removal of 4 bases from V and 3 bases from J, the junction contained 2 bases not matched to a gene. This CDR3 spans 13 amino acids.

The V call is TRBV5-4, the J call TRBJ2-3, with 10 positions matching TRBD1. This CDR3 region has 15 residues. J was trimmed by 6 bases and V by 4 bases; bases with no gene match: 8. Germline CDR1 SGHNT, CDR2 YYREEE (reference sequence). CDR3 DNA sequence: TGTGCCAGCAGCACGGCGGGACAGGGGTCTGATACGCAGTATTTT. Its protein is CASSTAGQGSDTQYF.

This rearrangement joins TRBV28 to TRBJ1-5, with 7 bases lining up with TRBD1. This CDR3 has 15 amino acids. V lost 7 bases to trimming and J lost 4 bases; unmatched junction nucleotides: 10. Germline values: CDR1 MDHEN, CDR2 SYDVKM. CDR3 in DNA: TGTGCCAGCACCACGCCCGGGACAGAAAATCAGCCCCAGCATTTT. Translation gives CASTTPGTENQPQHF.

V and J are TRBV10-2 and TRBJ1-3; TRBD1 agrees at 9 bases. The CDR3 length is 14 residues. Germline values: CDR1 WSHSY, CDR2 SAAADI. The junction had 2 bases not matched to a gene; V was cut back by 6 bases and J by 2 bases. The CDR3 protein is CASSRTGAGNTIYF. As DNA, the CDR3 is TGCGCCAGCAGCCGGACAGGGGCTGGAAACACCATATATTTT.

The J gene is TRBJ2-3, the V gene TRBV20-1; the match to TRBD2 covers 12 bases. The CDR3 has 17 amino acids. The V gene's germline CDR1 is DFQATT and CDR2 SNEGSKA (reference sequence). J lost 1 base, V lost 3 bases, and 8 bases had no gene match. The CDR3 region is CSASRGRTSGGTDTQYF. CDR3 coding DNA: TGCAGTGCTAGTAGGGGGAGGACTAGCGGGGGCACAGATACGCAGTATTTT.